This T cell receptor beta chain stems from a study of blood T cell repertoires in COVID-19. Study information: Samples representing acute and convalescent COVID-19 were sourced from the United States, Italy and Spain. PBMCs, B-cell-depleted T cells, or T cells were the source of the cDNA or gDNA that made up the material.

V shed 0 bases and J shed 1 base, with 12 bases lying between them. Per the germline V gene, CDR1 is LGHNT and CDR2 is FRNRAP. The CDR3 consists of 16 residues. Original analysis: By means of reference gene primer amplification, nucleated cell counts were estimated. The repertoire was sequenced with immunoSEQ multiplex PCR; TCRdb's copy has only in-frame clones and lacks some. Clone size and the V and J calls come from that table; the DNA yielded D and trimming. The sample has roughly 190,000 clones, about 80% seen once. V is TRBV12-5 and J is TRBJ1-1; D is possibly TRBD1 (6 bases). Sequenced: peripheral blood. This sequence was found in a man in his fifties or sixties with acute or convalescent COVID-19. The CDR3 sequence is CASGLVLGQPNTEAFF. The CDR3 nucleotides are TGTGCTAGTGGTTTGGTACTAGGACAGCCGAACACTGAAGCTTTCTTT.